This T cell receptor (beta chain) was identified during a study of cytomegalovirus exposure and HLA in healthy donors. General study results and limits: Using the classifier, cytomegalovirus status was reportedly diagnosed with high specificity and sensitivity. According to the study, around 150 TCR beta chains were cytomegalovirus-associated. In vitro data verified three CMV-associated chains as specific for CMV antigens.

The CDR3 is 15 residues long. Germline CDR1 is SGHDT and CDR2 is YYEEEE. V was pared by 4 bases and J by 0 bases, with 2 bases of the junction left unmatched. This clone was observed once. Its antigen is unknown. The study drew the donors from its roughly 120-subject validation cohort, separate from the approximately 700-subject first cohort. Assay: immunoSEQ multiplex PCR; the TCRdb copy retains only in-frame clones and omits some. The sample carries about 160,000 clones, 80% to 90% recorded once. The sample was PBMCs. The chain has TRBV5-6 and TRBJ1-3, with 9 bases matching TRBD1. This clonotype was obtained from a woman between 25 and 40 years old in good health and CMV-seronegative. CDR3 DNA: TGTGCCAGCAGCCTGGACAGGGGCTCTGGAAACACCATATATTTT. Translation: CASSLDRGSGNTIYF.